The 30 T cell receptor beta chains below were found in one sample sequenced in a study of regulatory T cells in long-lasting Graves disease. Arm-PCR of CDR3 regions with iRepertoire HTBI primers generated TCR beta libraries. MiXCR, run by TCRdb on the multiplex PCR reads, gives a single entry per CDR3 protein. The sample lists 350,000 to 550,000 distinct CDR3 sequences; about a sixth were seen once. Sample time point: newly diagnosed GD, antithyroid drugs for less than 3 months. The TCR library was prepared using RNA isolated from PBMCs. The sample also formed part of further work on T cells in Graves' hyperthyroidism and ophthalmopathy.

Material: peripheral blood mononuclear cells (PBMCs), obtained at new diagnosis, from a patient treated with antithyroid drugs. Receptors were obtained from a woman aged 18-29 years with Graves disease.

This clonotype was detected many times. The chain employs TRBV6-1 and TRBJ2-1; possible D gene TRBD1, 6 bases. The germline gives CDR1 MNHNS, CDR2 SASEGT. V lost 6 bases to trimming and J lost 7 bases, with 16 bases between them. The CDR3 has 14 residues. CDR3 nucleotide sequence: TGTGCCAGCAGGGAGACAGGCCGCGGGAATGAGCAGTTCTTC. Translation gives CASRETGRGNEQFF.

The genes are TRBV7-3 and TRBJ2-1; no definite D call. The CDR3 is 14 amino acids. The germline V gene has CDR1 SGHTA and CDR2 FQGTGA. V shed 2 bases and J shed 5 bases, with 10 bases lying between them. CDR3 loop: CASSLSVTNNEQFF. CDR3 bases: TGTGCCAGCAGCTTATCGGTGACAAACAATGAGCAGTTCTTC.

This clonotype was seen more than once but under ten times. The J gene is TRBJ2-2, the V gene TRBV7-2; D is ambiguous. This CDR3 is 11 amino acids long. Germline V gene data show CDR1 as SGHTA and CDR2 as FQGNSA. The V and J ends lost 6 bases and 7 bases respectively, with 6 bases between them. CDR3 in amino acids: CASRKSGELFF. The CDR3 nucleotides are TGTGCCAGCAGAAAAAGCGGGGAGCTGTTTTTT.

The chain recombines TRBV7-6 with TRBJ1-5, with 7 bases identical to TRBD1. This CDR3 has 15 amino acids. Losses at the gene ends were 5 bases for V and 2 bases for J; bases not matched to a gene: 6. CDR1 is SGHVS, CDR2 FNYEAQ, per germline. The CDR3 region is CASSPTGTGNQPQHF. The CDR3 region has the DNA TGTGCCAGCAGCCCGACCGGGACAGGCAATCAGCCCCAGCATTTT.

There are many counts of this clonotype. The V gene is TRBV7-3, the J gene TRBJ2-1; a possible D gene is TRBD2 (6 bases). Germline loops: CDR1 SGHTA, CDR2 FQGTGA. The CDR3 covers 16 residues. The V end was cut by 2 bases, the J end by 1 base, with 12 bases between. The CDR3 coding sequence is TGTGCCAGCAGCTTACTTCGGGCGGGGTCCTACAATGAGCAGTTCTTC. Translation gives CASSLLRAGSYNEQFF.

This clonotype has at least ten counts. This chain links TRBV11-2 with TRBJ2-1; tentative D call: TRBD1 (7 bases). The V gene's germline CDR1 is SGHAT and CDR2 FQNNGV. V gave up 4 bases and J gave up 1 base, with 14 bases separating them. This CDR3 has 16 amino acids. This CDR3 is CASSSPTGRSYNEQFF. In DNA, the CDR3 is TGTGCCAGCAGCTCCCCGACAGGGAGGTCCTACAATGAGCAGTTCTTC.

The gene calls are TRBV5-1 and TRBJ2-7, with 7 bases identical to TRBD1. V lost 4 bases to trimming and J lost 5 bases; unmatched junction nucleotides: 3. The CDR3 consists of 12 residues. In germline, CDR1 is SGHRS, CDR2 YFSETQ. CDR3 loop: CASSDRVNEQYF. The DNA for the CDR3 is TGCGCCAGCAGCGACAGGGTCAACGAGCAGTACTTC.

The chain has TRBV27 and TRBJ2-1, with 10 bases fitting TRBD1. TRBJ2-5 explains the end of the DNA better; the J call may be wrong. This CDR3 is 13 amino acids long. Germline V gene sequence: CDR1 MNHEY, CDR2 SMNVEV (reference sequence). The CDR3 DNA reads TGTGCCAGCAGTATCCGGACAGGGGGGGCCCAGTACTTC. As protein: CASSIRTGGAQYF.

Comments on this clonotype: A junction end diverges from the germline sequence, so it may reflect a read error. The CDR3 region is CAWSAPDRGFSPPHF. CDR3 coding DNA: TGTGCCTGGAGTGCGCCAGACAGGGGTTTTTCACCCCCCCACTTT. The chain is built from TRBV30 and TRBJ1-6; 8 positions match TRBD1. This CDR3 spans 15 amino acids. CDR1 is GTSNPN and CDR2 is SVGIG in the germline V gene (reference sequence).

This clonotype was counted many times. V is TRBV7-8 and J is TRBJ2-3; 8 bases align to TRBD2. Germline trimming cut 2 bases from V and 4 bases from J; bases unmatched to any gene: 8. Germline V gene lookup returns CDR1 SGHVS and CDR2 FQNEAQ. The CDR3 has 16 amino acids. CDR3 sequence (DNA): TGTGCCAGCAGCTTAATCTTGCGGGAGGTATCAGATACGCAGTATTTT. This sequence encodes CASSLILREVSDTQYF.

V is TRBV7-8 and J is TRBJ2-3, with D perhaps matching TRBD1 or TRBD2 (6 bases each). The ends were cut back, 1 base at V and 5 bases at J, with 13 bases in the middle. Per the germline V gene, CDR1 is SGHVS and CDR2 is FQNEAQ. The CDR3 runs 15 residues. This CDR3 reads CASSLDGGHGDTQYF. The CDR3 DNA reads as TGTGCCAGCAGCTTAGATGGGGGGCATGGAGATACGCAGTATTTT.

Worth noting for this clonotype: A read error is the likely source, as a far larger clone sits one nucleotide away. The genes are TRBV7-9 and TRBJ2-4; 7 bases match TRBD2. The V gene's germline CDR1 is SEHNR and CDR2 FQNEAQ (reference sequence). V was pared by 3 bases and J by 13 bases, with 15 bases of the junction left unmatched. This CDR3 is 15 amino acids long. In DNA, the CDR3 is TGTGCCAGCAGCTTGGCGGGAGCTGAGATGTATGAGCAGTACTTC. This gives the protein CASSLAGAEMYEQYF. Full variable domain (rest looked up from reference TRBV7-9 and TRBJ2-4): DTGVSQNPRHKITKRGQNVTFRCDPISEHNRLYWYRQTLGQGPEFLTYFQNEAQLEKSRLLSDRFSAERPKGSFSTLEIQRTEQGDSAMYLCASSLAGAEMYEQYFGAGTRLSVL.

This clonotype was found many times. V gene TRBV11-2 combines with J gene TRBJ2-2, with D possibly being TRBD2 (5 bases). Per germline, CDR1 SGHAT and CDR2 FQNNGV. CDR3 length: 15 amino acids. The V end lost 4 bases, the J end lost 5 bases, and 14 bases lay between the germline ends. The CDR3 DNA reads TGTGCCAGCAGCTCACTCCGGGGTCAAACCGGGGAGCTGTTTTTT. Its translation: CASSSLRGQTGELFF.

This clonotype came up many times. The V call is TRBV9, the J call TRBJ1-5; D unclear. Germline V gene data show CDR1 as SGDLS and CDR2 as YYNGEE. The CDR3 spans 15 residues. V lost 0 bases to trimming and J lost 3 bases, with 10 bases between them. As DNA, the CDR3 is TGTGCCAGCAGCGTAGGGGGTCTGGTCAATCAGCCCCAGCATTTT. Translating gives CASSVGGLVNQPQHF.

This clonotype was seen at least ten times. The V and J genes are TRBV20-1 and TRBJ1-6, with D possibly matching TRBD1 (5 bases). V lost 3 bases and J lost 10, with 16 bases in between. The V gene's germline CDR1 is DFQATT and CDR2 SNEGSKA (reference sequence). The CDR3 is made up of 14 amino acids. The CDR3, as DNA: TGCAGTGCTAGTGAAGGGGACCATACCTCACCCCTCCACTTT. Its protein product is CSASEGDHTSPLHF.

This clonotype was picked up a small number of times. The chain uses TRBV3-1 and TRBJ2-2, with 7 bases matching TRBD2. The germline CDR1 and CDR2 sequences are LGHDT and YNNKEL (reference sequence). The CDR3 is 16 residues long. V lost 6 bases and J lost 7; bases outside the gene matches: 14. The CDR3 sequence: CASRGVGGGIVGELFF. The CDR3 DNA reads as TGTGCCAGCAGGGGAGTCGGGGGAGGGATTGTCGGGGAGCTGTTTTTT. The variable domain in full, with the rest retrieved from reference TRBV3-1 and TRBJ2-2, is DTAVSQTPKYLVTQMGNDKSIKCEQNLGHDTMYWYKQDSKKFLKIMFSYNNKELIINETVPNRFSPKSPDKAHLNLHINSLELGDSAVYFCASRGVGGGIVGELFFGEGSRLTVL.

The chain links TRBV6-1 to TRBJ2-1, with D perhaps being TRBD1 or TRBD2 (6 bases each). The J call may be mistaken, given a closer DNA end match to TRBJ2-4. CDR3 length: 15 residues. The germline CDR1 and CDR2 sequences are MNHNS and SASEGT. Here the CDR3 reads CASSPSGAGKNIQYF. The CDR3 bases are TGTGCCAGCAGTCCCTCAGGGGCGGGGAAAAACATTCAGTACTTC.

This clonotype was seen a few times. V is TRBV20-1 and J is TRBJ2-1; weak D call: TRBD2 (6 bases). The CDR3 loop spans 14 amino acids. Germline assignment: CDR1 DFQATT and CDR2 SNEGSKA (reference sequence). V was shortened by 5 bases and J by 5 bases, with 16 bases between the two germline ends. As DNA, the CDR3 is TGCAGTGCTTACTCGACTAGACTTCACAATGAGCAGTTCTTC. Its translation: CSAYSTRLHNEQFF.

V gene TRBV9 combines with J gene TRBJ1-2, with 7 bases matching TRBD1. Germline loops: CDR1 SGDLS, CDR2 YYNGEE. The trim removed 0 bases at V and 8 bases at J, leaving 7 bases unmatched. This CDR3 has 14 residues. CDR3: CASSVADRAGGYTF. The CDR3 bases are TGTGCCAGCAGCGTAGCCGACAGGGCGGGGGGCTACACCTTC.

V and J are TRBV7-9 and TRBJ2-1; TRBD2 agrees at 8 bases. There are 16 residues in the CDR3. After removal of 3 bases from V and 4 bases from J, the junction contained 8 bases not matched to a gene. Germline V gene lookup returns CDR1 SEHNR and CDR2 FQNEAQ (reference sequence). DNA for the CDR3: TGTGCCAGCAGCTTCAAAACGGGGGGGGGTTACAATGAGCAGTTCTTC. This translates into CASSFKTGGGYNEQFF.

This clonotype was found many times. The CDR3 nucleotides are TGCAGTGCTAGCAAACGGACTGAATACAATGAGCAGTTCTTC. This sequence encodes CSASKRTEYNEQFF. The chain has TRBV20-1 and TRBJ2-1, with D perhaps matching TRBD2 (5 bases). V was shortened by 3 bases and J by 4 bases, with 13 bases between the two germline ends. This CDR3 contains 14 residues. CDR1 is DFQATT, CDR2 SNEGSKA, per germline (reference sequence).

The table lists this clonotype with many counts. Written as DNA, the CDR3 is TGCGCCAGCAGCTTGGGGAGAGGGGGCTACGAGCAGTACTTC. It codes for CASSLGRGGYEQYF. The chain couples TRBV5-1 to TRBJ2-7; possible D gene TRBD1, 6 bases. Trimming stripped 0 bases from V and 3 bases from J, with 10 bases between. The CDR3 loop spans 14 amino acids. Germline V CDR1 and CDR2: SGHRS, YFSETQ.

The rearrangement joins TRBV18 to TRBJ2-1; 7 bases fit TRBD2. Germline V gene data show CDR1 as KGHSH and CDR2 as LQKENI. The CDR3 has 15 residues. J lost 2 bases, V lost 3 bases, and 4 bases had no gene match. The CDR3, as DNA: TGTGCCAGCTCACCCGGGACTAAGACCTACAATGAGCAGTTCTTC. This translates into CASSPGTKTYNEQFF.

This clonotype occurred a few times. The V call is TRBV7-2, the J call TRBJ1-6; 11 bases fit TRBD1. The CDR3 consists of 16 residues. Germline trimming cut 5 bases from V and 8 bases from J; bases unmatched to any gene: 8. Germline V lookup: CDR1 SGHTA, CDR2 FQGNSA. CDR3 protein: CASSTRDRGSDSPLHF. The CDR3 coding sequence is TGTGCCAGCAGCACCCGGGACAGGGGGTCGGATTCACCCCTCCACTTT.

The sample holds many counts of this clonotype. The chain carries TRBV6-5 and TRBJ2-7, with 8 bases identical to TRBD1. J was trimmed by 4 bases and V by 2 bases; bases with no gene match: 4. There are 14 residues in the CDR3. Germline CDR1 reads MNHEY; CDR2 reads SVGAGI. CDR3 coding DNA: TGTGCCAGCAGTTACCAACAGGGGGTTTACGAGCAGTACTTC. Translation gives CASSYQQGVYEQYF.

Many counts were recorded for this clonotype. The chain is built from TRBV6-1 and TRBJ2-1, with 12 positions matching TRBD2. The germline CDR1 and CDR2 sequences are MNHNS and SASEGT. The CDR3 length is 15 residues. V lost 6 bases and J lost 4; bases outside the gene matches: 4. CDR3 in DNA: TGTGCCAGCAGCAGACTAGCGGGAGAGTACAATGAGCAGTTCTTC. It specifies CASSRLAGEYNEQFF.

This clonotype was counted a few times. CDR3 sequence reads: CASSARLGGYSSTDTQYF. CDR3 nucleotide sequence: TGTGCCAGCAGCGCCCGTTTAGGGGGCTATTCTAGCACAGATACGCAGTATTTT. The genes are TRBV9 and TRBJ2-3; 7 bases fit TRBD1. In germline, CDR1 is SGDLS, CDR2 YYNGEE. Losses at the gene ends were 3 bases for V and 0 bases for J; bases not matched to a gene: 13. CDR3 length equals 18 residues.

The chain joins TRBV9 to TRBJ2-1, with 10 bases lining up with TRBD2. This CDR3 has 19 amino acids. Losses at the gene ends were 0 bases for V and 3 bases for J; bases not matched to a gene: 12. CDR1 and CDR2 (germline): SGDLS, YYNGEE. As DNA, the CDR3 is TGTGCCAGCAGCGTAGGTGCGAGCGGGAGGGCCGGGGTCTACAATGAGCAGTTCTTC. Amino acids: CASSVGASGRAGVYNEQFF.

The V and J genes are TRBV12-3 or TRBV12-4 and TRBJ1-2; D is uncertain. The ends were cut back, 4 bases at V and 1 base at J, with 16 bases in the middle. The CDR3 spans 16 residues. CDR3 DNA: TGTGCCAGCAGTTCAAAAGGGATGTTGATTAACTATGGCTACACCTTC. Protein: CASSSKGMLINYGYTF.

This clonotype was counted ten times or more. Relative to the germline gene, one junction end is altered; a read error may explain this. The genes are TRBV5-5 and TRBJ2-2; D may be TRBD2 (5 bases). CDR3 size: 15 residues. Germline-derived CDR1 and CDR2 are SGHKS and YYEKEE (reference sequence). The DNA of the CDR3 is TGCGCCAGCAGCCAGATGACTACCAAGACCGGGGAGCTGTTTTTT. Its protein is CASSQMTTKTGELFF.